Below are 29 T cell receptor beta chains sequenced from a single sample in a study of shared clonotypes between healthy human individuals. Libraries were prepared by immunoSEQ multiplex PCR; TCRdb keeps only in-frame clonotypes and omits some of them. The sample carries millions of clones, more than 85% recorded once. The sequenced sample consisted of naive CD4+ T cells from PBMCs. Subset described: CD45RA+ positively selected. The receptor source for this set is a man between 18 and 29 years old in good health. Some clones in this sample may be carry-over from other donors' samples.

As to this clone: Other DNA sequences in this specimen translate into the identical CDR3. The chain uses TRBV7-3 and TRBJ2-3; D remains ambiguous. The CDR3 runs 12 residues. V lost 5 bases and J 2 bases, leaving 5 bases between the germline ends. CDR1 is SGHTA, CDR2 FQGTGA, per germline. The CDR3 DNA reads as TGTGCCAGCAGCGCCACCACAGATACGCAGTATTTT. It translates to CASSATTDTQYF.

This clone was counted once. V is TRBV7-7 and J is TRBJ2-1; 15 positions match TRBD2. After removal of 5 bases from V and 7 bases from J, the junction contained 6 bases not matched to a gene. The germline V gene has CDR1 SSHAT and CDR2 FNYEAQ (reference sequence). CDR3 length: 16 amino acids. Here the CDR3 DNA reads TGTGCCAGCAGCCCCGCAGGGACTAGCGGGAGGAATGAGCAGTTCTTC. Amino acid sequence: CASSPAGTSGRNEQFF.

The rearrangement links TRBV9 to TRBJ2-2; D is unresolved. From germline, CDR1 is SGDLS and CDR2 YYNGEE. V was pared by 3 bases and J by 4 bases, with 13 bases between. The length of the CDR3 is 15 residues. The CDR3 reads CASSDPLGATGELFF. The CDR3 DNA is TGTGCCAGCAGCGACCCCCTTGGAGCCACCGGGGAGCTGTTTTTT.

The V gene is TRBV6-1, the J gene TRBJ2-7; D is uncertain. CDR1 is MNHNS and CDR2 is SASEGT in the germline V gene. The CDR3 runs 13 residues. Trimming removed 3 bases at V and 0 bases at J, with 6 bases between. CDR3 in DNA: TGTGCCAGCAGTGAGCGGAGCTCCTACGAGCAGTACTTC. This gives the protein CASSERSSYEQYF.

J is TRBJ1-2 and V is TRBV2, with 7 bases that match TRBD1. Losses at the gene ends were 9 bases for V and 2 bases for J; bases not matched to a gene: 6. Germline V gene data show CDR1 as SNHLY and CDR2 as FYNNEI. The CDR3 covers 13 residues. The CDR3 here is CASGQEVNYGYTF. The CDR3 DNA is TGTGCCAGTGGACAGGAGGTAAACTATGGCTACACCTTC.

The chain couples TRBV28 to TRBJ2-1; the match to TRBD2 covers 11 bases. The length of the CDR3 is 15 residues. CDR1 MDHEN and CDR2 SYDVKM come from the germline V gene. Trimming took 5 bases from V and 5 from J; bases not matched to a gene: 5. The CDR3 is CASSIAGGRHNEQFF. The CDR3 region has the DNA TGTGCCAGCAGTATAGCGGGAGGGCGCCACAATGAGCAGTTCTTC.

V is TRBV9 and J is TRBJ1-2; TRBD1 agrees at 9 bases. Looked up from germline, CDR1 is SGDLS and CDR2 is YYNGEE. This CDR3 contains 19 residues. Losses at the gene ends were 4 bases for V and 4 bases for J; bases not matched to a gene: 20. As DNA, the CDR3 is TGTGCCAGCAGCACCCCTTCCGGGACAGGGACGATTAGCGGCTATGGCTACACCTTC. The encoded protein is CASSTPSGTGTISGYGYTF.

The CDR3 protein is CAKTKKGPLPFYEQYF. CDR3 DNA: TGTGCCAAAACCAAGAAGGGGCCCCTCCCATTTTACGAGCAGTACTTC. The chain combines TRBV21-1 with TRBJ2-7; TRBD1, as called in the table, went unchecked against the DNA. TRBV21-1 is recorded as a pseudogene. The CDR3 loop spans 16 amino acids.

The V and J genes are TRBV19 and TRBJ1-5, with 10 bases lining up with TRBD1. J lost 7 bases, V lost 7 bases, and 10 bases had no gene match. Germline V lookup: CDR1 LNHDA, CDR2 SQIVND (reference sequence). This CDR3 region has 15 residues. CDR3 DNA: TGTGCCAGTACCCACACCGGGACAGGGGACCAGCCCCAGCATTTT. It yields the protein CASTHTGTGDQPQHF.

On this clone itself: In the same sample, other DNA sequences code for this CDR3. The chain carries TRBV9 and TRBJ1-1, with D possibly being TRBD1 (6 bases). Trimming took 1 base from V and 4 from J, leaving 11 bases between them. The CDR3 is made up of 14 amino acids. The germline V gene has CDR1 SGDLS and CDR2 YYNGEE. CDR3 region: CASSVSGGGTEAFF. In DNA, the CDR3 is TGTGCCAGCAGCGTATCTGGGGGCGGCACTGAAGCTTTCTTT.

This chain joins TRBV11-2 and TRBJ1-3, with a tentative D call TRBD1 (5 bases). In germline, CDR1 is SGHAT, CDR2 FQNNGV. The CDR3 sequence is 15 residues long. With 4 bases removed from V and 6 bases from J, the gap between germline ends came to 16 bases. CDR3 nucleotides: TGTGCCAGCAGCTCCTTTAACGGGGGTGCAAACACCATATATTTT. It is translated as CASSSFNGGANTIYF.

V and J are TRBV11-3 and TRBJ2-2, with a possible D match to TRBD2 (5 bases). The CDR3 sequence is 15 residues long. Trimming shortened V by 1 base and J by 6 bases, and 12 bases separated the two germline ends. Germline-derived CDR1 and CDR2 are SGHNT and YENEEA. Here the CDR3 DNA reads TGTGCCAGCAGCTTAGGTCTAGAGGAGGCCGGGGAGCTGTTTTTT. Protein product: CASSLGLEEAGELFF.

This clone was detected once. The gene calls are TRBV6-5 and TRBJ2-7; 10 bases fit TRBD1. CDR1 and CDR2 (germline): MNHEY, SVGAGI. V lost 2 bases, J lost 5 bases, and 3 bases stayed unmatched. This CDR3 comprises 14 residues. In DNA form, the CDR3 reads TGTGCCAGCAGTTACCAGGGGACAGGGGACGAGCAGTACTTC. It yields the protein CASSYQGTGDEQYF.

With regard to this clone: The sample has other DNA sequences that encode this CDR3 too. This chain uses TRBV7-6 with TRBJ1-1; D ambiguous. Germline V gives CDR1 SGHVS, CDR2 FNYEAQ. Trimming cost V 4 bases and J 0 bases, with 6 bases left between them. The CDR3 has 13 residues. CDR3 in DNA: TGTGCCAGCAGCTCCGGAGTGAACACTGAAGCTTTCTTT. It is translated as CASSSGVNTEAFF.

V usage is TRBV7-9 and J usage is TRBJ2-7; 9 nucleotides align to TRBD2. The CDR3 is made up of 15 amino acids. Germline V lookup: CDR1 SEHNR, CDR2 FQNEAQ (reference sequence). V was clipped by 5 bases and J by 4 bases; unmatched bases: 9. The DNA of the CDR3 is TGTGCCAGCAGCGTATTAGCGGGAGCGGGGTACGAGCAGTACTTC. Protein product: CASSVLAGAGYEQYF.

The rearrangement uses TRBV6-5 and TRBJ2-2, with D unresolved. CDR1 is MNHEY, CDR2 SVGAGI, per germline. V gave up 2 bases and J gave up 4 bases, with 14 bases separating them. The CDR3 length is 16 residues. CDR3 nucleotide sequence: TGTGCCAGCAGTTACCCAAAACGGAGAAGCACCGGGGAGCTGTTTTTT. It encodes CASSYPKRRSTGELFF.

The V and J genes are TRBV9 and TRBJ2-1; 14 bases match TRBD2. This CDR3 is built from 17 residues. The germline CDR1 and CDR2 sequences are SGDLS and YYNGEE. J was trimmed by 7 bases and V by 0 bases; bases with no gene match: 6. This chain's CDR3 is CASSVVGTSGRGNEQFF. The CDR3 DNA sequence: TGTGCCAGCAGCGTAGTTGGGACTAGCGGGAGAGGGAATGAGCAGTTCTTC.

The chain couples TRBV29-1 to TRBJ1-3; D uncertain. Trimming pared 3 bases from V and 3 bases from J, leaving 9 bases between. In germline, CDR1 is SQVTM, CDR2 ANQGSEA. CDR3 length: 13 amino acids. The CDR3 DNA reads as TGCAGCGTTGAGAAGGTACTTGGAAACACCATATATTTT. It translates to CSVEKVLGNTIYF.

The CDR3 DNA sequence: TGCAGCGTCAGGGACAGGGCTAGCCTTTACGAGCAGTACTTC. Protein product: CSVRDRASLYEQYF. V gene TRBV29-1 combines with J gene TRBJ2-7, with 9 positions matching TRBD1. The CDR3 is 14 amino acids. The J segment lost 4 bases and the V segment lost 6 bases, leaving 10 bases of the junction unmatched. In germline, CDR1 is SQVTM, CDR2 ANQGSEA.

This sequence joins TRBV6-1 and TRBJ2-1; 7 bases fit TRBD2. CDR1 is MNHNS and CDR2 is SASEGT in the germline V gene. With 11 bases clipped from V and 0 bases from J, the junction kept 4 bases outside the gene matches. The CDR3 has 13 amino acids. CDR3 DNA sequence: TGTGCCGGATCGGGGGGCTCCTACAATGAGCAGTTCTTC. Amino acid sequence: CAGSGGSYNEQFF.

V is TRBV5-1 and J is TRBJ2-7; unclear D gene. The V end lost 0 bases, the J end lost 4 bases, and 17 bases lay between the germline ends. The CDR3 totals 16 residues. Germline V gene sequence: CDR1 SGHRS, CDR2 YFSETQ. CDR3 sequence (DNA): TGCGCCAGCAGCTTGGCGACCGACTTACAAACATACGAGCAGTACTTC. Amino acid sequence: CASSLATDLQTYEQYF.

The chain recombines TRBV5-1 with TRBJ1-1, with 10 bases that match TRBD1. The germline V gene encodes CDR1 SGHRS and CDR2 YFSETQ. There are 16 residues in the CDR3. V was pared by 2 bases and J by 1 base, with 5 bases of the junction left unmatched. CDR3: CASSLGQGVANTEAFF. The CDR3 nucleotides read TGCGCCAGCAGCTTAGGACAGGGGGTCGCGAACACTGAAGCTTTCTTT.

The chain joins TRBV9 to TRBJ1-3; 7 nucleotides match TRBD1. The CDR3 sequence is 15 residues long. Germline V CDR1 and CDR2: SGDLS, YYNGEE. Trimming removed 4 bases from V and 0 bases from J; junction bases left unmatched: 4. The CDR3, as DNA: TGTGCCAGCAGCCCACAGGGGATCTCTGGAAACACCATATATTTT. Its translation: CASSPQGISGNTIYF.

The gene calls are TRBV11-2 and TRBJ2-7; 7 nucleotides match TRBD1. CDR1 is SGHAT, CDR2 FQNNGV, per germline. The CDR3 length is 15 residues. Losses at the gene ends were 1 base for V and 4 bases for J; bases not matched to a gene: 7. The DNA of the CDR3 is TGTGCCAGCAGCTTAGCGCCGACAGGGCTGTACGAGCAGTACTTC. Translated: CASSLAPTGLYEQYF.

This clone was counted a single time. The chain uses TRBV27 and TRBJ2-4; a possible D gene is TRBD1 (5 bases). V lost 0 bases and J lost 3, with 15 bases in between. The CDR3 extends over 17 amino acids. In germline, CDR1 is MNHEY, CDR2 SMNVEV (reference sequence). The CDR3 region has the DNA TGTGCCAGCAGTTTATCTTCTACAGGTTGGGTCAAAAACATTCAGTACTTC. Translated, it gives CASSLSSTGWVKNIQYF.

V is TRBV6-1 and J is TRBJ2-3, with 9 bases lining up with TRBD1. CDR1 is MNHNS and CDR2 is SASEGT in the germline V gene. CDR3 length equals 14 residues. With V trimmed by 4 bases and J by 5 bases, 4 bases remained unmatched. In DNA form, the CDR3 reads TGTGCCAGCAGTGGACAGGGGGTGGTAGATACGCAGTATTTT. Its protein product is CASSGQGVVDTQYF.

The chain uses TRBV28 and TRBJ1-2, with 12 bases aligning to TRBD1. The CDR3 consists of 16 residues. Germline loops: CDR1 MDHEN, CDR2 SYDVKM. With V trimmed by 3 bases and J by 8 bases, 10 bases remained unmatched. The CDR3 DNA sequence: TGTGCCAGCAGTTTTCGGCAGGGACAGGGGGCACGAGGCTACACCTTC. Translation gives CASSFRQGQGARGYTF.

A note on this clone: The junction departs from germline at one end; a sequencing error may be responsible. The V call is TRBV4-1, the J call TRBJ2-7; 10 positions agree with TRBD2. There are 15 residues in the CDR3. Germline V gives CDR1 MGHRA, CDR2 YSYEKL. Here the CDR3 DNA reads TGCGCCAACAGCCAGGCTAGCGGGAGCGTATACGAGCAGTACTTC. This gives the protein CANSQASGSVYEQYF.

The chain is built from TRBV6-1 and TRBJ2-1; a possible D gene is TRBD2 (6 bases). Germline V lookup: CDR1 MNHNS, CDR2 SASEGT. V was shortened by 2 bases and J by 8 bases, with 13 bases between the two germline ends. This CDR3 spans 14 amino acids. Written as DNA, the CDR3 is TGTGCCAGCAGTGAATCCTTCTGGGGGGATGAGCAGTTCTTC. Translating it yields CASSESFWGDEQFF.